Below, 17 T cell receptor beta chains from the same sample are listed, as sequenced in a study of blood T cells in healthy people across ages. A second PCR, run for roughly 7 to 11 cycles, used a sample-barcoded 5' primer plus a J-beta primer mix. TCRdb reprocessed the 5' RACE reads with MiXCR, giving one entry per CDR3 protein. In the table there are a few hundred thousand distinct CDR3 sequences, over 45% of which are singletons. Sequences were obtained from blood. The receptors here all came from a man in his sixties in good health.

V usage is TRBV29-1 and J usage is TRBJ2-7; no clear D. The end of the DNA aligns better with TRBJ2-5, so the J call may be wrong. Germline V gene data show CDR1 as SQVTM and CDR2 as ANQGSEA. The CDR3 is 10 residues long. This CDR3 reads CSVLSETQYF. In DNA, the CDR3 is TGCAGCGTTCTTTCGGAGACCCAGTACTTC.

The chain is built from TRBV6-5 and TRBJ2-3, with no clear D. Germline assignment: CDR1 MNHEY and CDR2 SVGAGI. The CDR3 runs to 16 residues. The ends were cut back, 7 bases at V and 8 bases at J, with 25 bases in the middle. CDR3 loop: CASTQSPVGQLGTQYF. DNA for the CDR3: TGTGCCAGCACCCAGAGCCCGGTCGGGCAGCTCGGTACGCAGTATTTT.

This clonotype has more than one count but fewer than ten. The CDR3 loop reads CSATGTLEQYF. DNA for the CDR3: TGCAGTGCTACCGGGACCCTCGAGCAGTACTTC. V usage is TRBV20-1 and J usage is TRBJ2-7; the D gene could be TRBD1 or TRBD2 (5 bases each). The CDR3 spans 11 residues. Germline lookup yields CDR1 DFQATT and CDR2 SNEGSKA (reference sequence). V lost 4 bases, J lost 6 bases, and 10 bases lay in between.

The chain joins TRBV9 to TRBJ2-1, with D perhaps matching TRBD1 (5 bases). The CDR3 sequence is 15 residues long. The V gene's germline CDR1 is SGDLS and CDR2 YYNGEE. With 0 bases removed from V and 6 bases from J, the gap between germline ends came to 13 bases. The CDR3 here is CASSVGQIKGNEQFF. As DNA, the CDR3 is TGTGCCAGCAGCGTAGGACAGATAAAGGGCAATGAGCAGTTCTTC.

The chain has TRBV19 and TRBJ2-3; 9 bases are a match to TRBD2. The length of the CDR3 is 15 residues. Germline V lookup: CDR1 LNHDA, CDR2 SQIVND (reference sequence). Trimming removed 3 bases from V and 2 bases from J; junction bases left unmatched: 3. The CDR3 nucleotides read TGTGCCAGTAGTATGTCTAGCGGGACCACAGATACGCAGTATTTT. This encodes CASSMSSGTTDTQYF.

This clonotype was picked up many times. The genes are TRBV20-1 and TRBJ2-3; D gene unclear. V was cut by 5 bases and J by 0 bases, with 6 bases left in between. In germline, CDR1 is DFQATT, CDR2 SNEGSKA (reference sequence). This CDR3 has 12 residues. The CDR3 nucleotides read TGCAGTGCTGGCCTCAGCACAGATACGCAGTATTTT. Translating it yields CSAGLSTDTQYF.

This chain links TRBV6-2 or TRBV6-3 with TRBJ2-7, with TRBD1 identical over 10 bases. V trimming: 6 bases; J trimming: 4 bases; junction bases outside the gene matches: 9. CDR3 length equals 15 residues. Germline V gives CDR1 MNHEY, CDR2 SVGEGT. CDR3 protein: CASRTTGTGAYEQYF. In DNA form, the CDR3 reads TGTGCCAGCAGAACTACCGGGACAGGGGCGTACGAGCAGTACTTC.

The chain joins TRBV20-1 to TRBJ2-7, with D unclear. This CDR3 region has 14 residues. The ends were cut back, 2 bases at V and 0 bases at J, with 11 bases in the middle. The germline V gene has CDR1 DFQATT and CDR2 SNEGSKA (reference sequence). This chain's CDR3 is CSARRAGNSYEQYF. CDR3 coding DNA: TGCAGTGCTAGAAGGGCTGGTAACTCCTACGAGCAGTACTTC.

This clonotype appeared a few times. V and J are TRBV12-3 or TRBV12-4 and TRBJ1-2; 8 bases fit TRBD1. V was pared by 5 bases and J by 4 bases, with 3 bases of the junction left unmatched. The CDR3 runs 13 residues. The CDR3 spells CASSRQGPYGYTF. In DNA, the CDR3 is TGTGCCAGCAGTCGACAGGGGCCCTATGGCTACACCTTC.

A few counts support this clonotype. A much larger clone differs from this one at a single base, so this may be a read error. V and J are TRBV9 and TRBJ2-3; D possibly corresponds to TRBD1 (6 bases). The CDR3 covers 17 residues. From germline, CDR1 is SGDLS and CDR2 YYNGEE. With 7 bases removed from V and 2 bases from J, the gap between germline ends came to 23 bases. The CDR3 loop is CASCEGVGRAVTDTQYF. The CDR3 DNA reads as TGTGCCAGCTGCGAGGGGGTAGGCCGAGCGGTCACAGATACGCAGTATTTT.

The chain has TRBV4-1 and TRBJ2-3; TRBD2 agrees at 12 bases. This CDR3 is 16 amino acids long. V was clipped by 1 base and J by 5 bases; unmatched bases: 4. CDR1 is MGHRA, CDR2 YSYEKL, per germline. The CDR3 bases are TGCGCCAGCAGCCAAGCAACTAGCGGGGGGAGAGATACGCAGTATTTT. As protein: CASSQATSGGRDTQYF.

This clonotype came up a few times. The chain is built from TRBV7-9 and TRBJ2-2, with TRBD1 identical over 7 bases. This CDR3 has 15 residues. Per the germline V gene, CDR1 is SEHNR and CDR2 is FQNEAQ (reference sequence). V shed 6 bases and J 0 bases; nucleotides not matched to a gene: 4. The CDR3 sequence is CASSPGGTNTGELFF. The CDR3 region has the DNA TGTGCCAGCAGTCCAGGGGGAACGAACACCGGGGAGCTGTTTTTT.

This chain joins TRBV9 and TRBJ2-7, with D unresolved. The CDR3 is made up of 11 amino acids. V was shortened by 10 bases and J by 7 bases, with 15 bases between the two germline ends. Germline V gene lookup returns CDR1 SGDLS and CDR2 YYNGEE. The CDR3 DNA reads TGTGCCGGAGTTAGCCCTGGGGAGCAGTACTTC. The encoded protein is CAGVSPGEQYF.

This chain links TRBV6-2 or TRBV6-3 with TRBJ2-3; D remains ambiguous. V was cut by 2 bases and J by 4 bases, with 4 bases left in between. The CDR3 covers 12 residues. Germline CDR1 MNHEY, CDR2 SVGEGT. CDR3 nucleotides: TGTGCCAGCAGTTACCCCGCAGATACGCAGTATTTT. This encodes CASSYPADTQYF.

This chain uses TRBV6-1 with TRBJ2-4, with D unresolved. TRBJ2-7 matches the DNA end more closely, so the J call is doubtful. The CDR3 covers 14 residues. The germline gives CDR1 MNHNS, CDR2 SASEGT. The CDR3 DNA reads as TGTGCCAGCAGTGTGAATCGATTTACCTACGAGCAGTACTTC. This gives the protein CASSVNRFTYEQYF.

Only a few counts were recorded for this clonotype. The chain couples TRBV2 to TRBJ1-1, with TRBD1 as a possible D gene (6 bases). The CDR3 has 13 residues. Germline CDR1 SNHLY, CDR2 FYNNEI. Between the trimmed V and J ends, which lost 4 bases and 6 bases, there was a span of 12 bases. Written as DNA, the CDR3 is TGTGCCAGCAGTGTGAGGGGGGCCCCTGAAGCTTTCTTT. It encodes CASSVRGAPEAFF.

The chain combines TRBV5-8 with TRBJ2-1, with D possibly matching TRBD2 (6 bases). CDR3 size: 12 residues. CDR1 is SGHTS and CDR2 is YDEGEE in the germline V gene. The V end was cut by 2 bases, the J end by 11 bases, with 11 bases between. The DNA of the CDR3 is TGTGCCAGCAGCTTCTTGGACTATAAGCAGTTCTTC. This codes for CASSFLDYKQFF.